This T cell receptor beta chain derives from a study of shared clonotypes between healthy human individuals. This clone was counted once. The method was immunoSEQ multiplex PCR; TCRdb's version includes in-frame clones alone and lacks a portion of them. The data show under 2.5 million clones, around 93% seen once. Each of the donors was a healthy adult who was HIV-negative and had not had a recent acute infection or vaccination. Unmatched junction bases numbered 5, after V lost 0 bases and J lost 9 bases. Germline V gene lookup returns CDR1 ENHRY and CDR2 SYGVKD. CDR3 size: 16 residues. This chain links TRBV10-3 with TRBJ1-6, with TRBD1 matching over 10 bases. Sequenced: naive CD4+ T cells from PBMCs. The sample's subset: CD45RA+ positively selected. The source is a man in his late teens or twenties in good health. Some clones in this sample may be carry-over from other donors' samples. The CDR3 DNA reads as TGTGCCATCAGTGAGTCGACCGGGACAGGGGTTTCACCCCTCCACTTT. Amino acids: CAISESTGTGVSPLHF.